This T cell receptor beta chain was profiled in a study of cytomegalovirus exposure and HLA in healthy donors (dated by TCRdb to 2016 to 2017). At the level of the whole study: An earlier analysis of 587 of the donors reported 250 to 350 Gb of sequence data and around 110 million unique TCR beta sequences obtained from 180 million or so T cells. Approximately 330 gigabases of sequencing data and about 92 million unique TCR sequences made up an early release that covered 640 HLA-typed donors. The number of donors typed differed by locus, with about 629-630 for A, B, C, DRB1 and DQB1, roughly 520 for DQA1, over 600 for DPA1, and some 440 for DPB1. The aim of the study was to test whether cataloging public T cell receptors could identify signatures of past pathogen exposure. High-throughput TCR immunosequencing, statistical association of individual TCRs with disease status, and machine learning were combined to predict cytomegalovirus infection status. Both class I and class II loci were covered by HLA typing, at four-digit resolution. Alongside the repertoire data, information on donor age, sex, ethnicity and CMV serostatus was compiled. In the later analysis, no new phenotypic data were used to find candidate immune exposures; instead, reliance was placed on TCR beta sequences and their occurrence across donors. Of the approximately 400 genotyped donors, over 70% fell in the genetic ancestry cluster associated with self-reported Caucasian donors. Besides the first cohort of under 700 subjects, a separate validation cohort made up of roughly 130 different subjects was used. An earlier analysis of 587 of the donors used high-throughput TCR beta sequencing to judge whether each TCR beta V gene segment behaved as functional or pseudogenic. Across some 400 genotyped donors of the cohort, an average of about 240,000 unique TCR beta nucleotide sequences per donor were sequenced, and 15% to 20% of those sequences were non-productive. A later analysis re-examined previously published TCR beta repertoires from several hundred donors and added high-resolution HLA genotyping to investigate patterns of TCR occurrence. A later genetic analysis used genome-wide SNP genotypes for about three fifths of the roughly 700 donors, treating that subset as a discovery cohort. All discovery cohort repertoires had been generated using a single sequencing platform. The study profiled the T cell repertoires of about 640 subjects by immunosequencing and related them to cytomegalovirus serostatus. Four to six DR-DQ haplotypes were handled as single units for association and clustering, since linkage in the cohort was strong.

Receptors were amplified or captured by the immunoSEQ multiplex PCR assay. For the multiplex PCR, a mixture combining 60 forward primers for TCR Vbeta segments and 13 reverse primers for TCR Jbeta segments was used. The CDR3 region of rearranged TCR beta genes was amplified from genomic DNA by a multiplex PCR assay. Amplified TCR beta libraries were sequenced as 87-base-pair reads on the Illumina HiSeq System. From the authors' description of their analysis: Across the roughly 600 repertoires, a later analysis counted tens of millions of unique TCR beta chains, 9.5 million to 12 million of which were shared by at least two donors. Raw reads were error-corrected and collapsed into unique sequences by a nearest-neighbor algorithm in which closely related sequences were merged to remove PCR and sequencing errors. CDR3 sequences were aligned to IMGT reference sequences to assign V, D and J gene segments. For a sequence to be retained, a match of at least six nucleotides to both a V gene segment and a J gene segment was required. A rearrangement counted as productive if the CDR3 had no stop codons and remained in frame with V and J, and every other rearrangement counted as non-productive. CDR3 was defined according to IMGT convention as the region running from the second conserved V-encoded cysteine to the conserved J-encoded phenylalanine. The earlier analysis of about 530 of the donors excluded any sequence lacking an unambiguous match to a single V gene segment. In an earlier analysis of 587 of the donors, a V segment was called functional when productive rearrangements were above 56.7%, and segregating when the standard deviation between donors exceeded 5%. A statistical classification framework was built for diagnosing cytomegalovirus status from the catalog of TCR beta chain sequences. In a later analysis, TCR nucleotide sequences were compared against IMGT/GENE-DB human TR gene sequences so that V and J genes could be assigned. Using the TCRdist pipeline, a later analysis assigned CDR3 sequences along with most-parsimonious VDJ recombination scenarios. In a later analysis, every TCR beta chain was defined by the combination of its CDR3 amino acid sequence and its V-gene family, and reads without a unique V-gene family were dropped. A later analysis removed 592 highly shared, low-generation-probability nucleotide sequences to deal with suspected cross-contamination and a sequencing artifact. In a later analysis, a clonal expansion index for each public chain was calculated from normalized within-repertoire ranks of inferred template counts. Generation probabilities in a later analysis came from a VDJ recombination model fitted to out-of-frame rearrangements, and those results were checked against IGoR. A later analysis scored TCR-TCR, TCR-HLA and TCR-CMV co-occurrence with hypergeometric tests, applying a repertoire-size bias correction to TCR pairs. In a later analysis, false discovery rates were estimated by permuting HLA or CMV assignments 20 times. In a later analysis, co-occurring TCRs were grouped using DBSCAN, with TCRdist sequence similarity added in when clustering inside HLA-allele-positive subsets. Repertoires with fewer than 30,000 or more than 120,000 public chains were left out of co-occurrence clustering, as were five repertoires with anomalous nucleotide sharing. The table comes from immuneACCESS by way of TCRdb, which keeps in-frame sequences with V and J called. Part of the clones is missing from these tables; in studies checked, under half for an unresolved V gene and the rest for unknown reasons. That table furnishes V, J and clone size, whereas the DNA furnished D and trimming. The sample has over 85,000 clones on record, around 77% of them singletons. The biggest ten clones account for 3% to 3.5% of the sample.

Results the study describes overall, beyond this receptor: When HLA alleles, especially DR and DQ, strongly co-occurred, TCR associations were difficult to assign to individual alleles. In an earlier analysis of more than 450 of the donors, most TCR beta V segments were observed in productive rearrangements about 87% or about 30% of the time, broadly matching IMGT annotations. A later analysis found that HLA-associated TCR beta chains were more clonally expanded and had lower generation probabilities than equally common non-associated chains. The classifier was reported to diagnose cytomegalovirus status with high specificity and sensitivity in both the original cohort and the validation cohort. The only immune exposure information available for the cohort was CMV serostatus. In a later analysis, most CMV-associated TCR beta chains were found to appear HLA-restricted, with HLA associations seemingly driven largely by CMV exposure. Approximately 16 rarely observed V segments, including chromosome 9 orphons, were excluded from the earlier analysis of several hundred of the donors because counts were too low. A cluster of highly shared sequence variants was judged likely to be a technical artifact of the sequencing pipeline. Only TCR beta chains were sequenced in this cohort, and the absence of alpha or paired-chain data limited detectable features. Presence/absence analyses assumed roughly uniform sequencing depth across donors, an assumption that may not hold. A few of the identified cytomegalovirus-associated TCR beta chains were confirmed in vitro to be specific for cytomegalovirus antigens. V-gene and J-gene trimming of TCR beta chains was associated with a missense DCLRE1C variant in a later genetic analysis, and the association was replicated in an independent cohort. Because some donors lacked HLA typing at each locus, the association tests relied only on the typed subset. In a later analysis, the rate of TCR association differed among HLA loci, with DRB1 alleles having the most associated TCRs and HLA-C alleles having the fewest. A further reported finding was that TCR beta sequences accurately predicted the HLA-A and HLA-B alleles for most subjects in the first cohort. According to the authors, the approach could potentially be generalized to other disease states and immunological phenotypes. Correlated functional status among segregating V segments might be attributable to linkage disequilibrium, but an unknown experimental factor could not be ruled out. In a later genetic analysis, fewer N-insertions in productive TCRs were reported among donors in an Asian-associated ancestry cluster than the roughly 670-donor mean. According to a later analysis, parvovirus B19, influenza, CMV and Epstein-Barr virus appeared linked to several top co-occurrence clusters. Across donors, most TCR sequences were observed very rarely, whereas some public TCRs were present in many individuals. In a later analysis, 15,000 to 20,000 TCR beta sequences were associated with specific HLA alleles at a false discovery rate of 0.05. In the study, approximately 160 TCR beta chains were listed as associated with cytomegalovirus.

Turning to this clone: The antigen this receptor binds is unknown. Per-base qualities were not stored, and no clone one base away is much larger.

The cohort consisted of 600 to 700 healthy bone marrow donors. All cohort members were sampled while nominally healthy, although unrecorded immune exposures were likely present. The donor tested CMV seronegative, placing the donor among the 350 to 400 seronegative members of the cohort. Each donor provided a peripheral blood sample, and peripheral blood mononuclear cells were used for TCR beta sequencing. Genomic DNA was extracted from the blood cell samples with the Qiagen DNeasy Blood Extraction Kit. Sequenced sample: PBMCs. The receptor was isolated from a man aged 35-49 years in good health and CMV-seronegative.

DNA sequence: TGTGCCAGCAGCCAAGAAAGTATGAGCGGGGGGAAAGAGACCCAGTACTTC. This yields the protein CASSQESMSGGKETQYF. The sequence joins TRBV4-2 to TRBJ2-5; 9 bases in between match TRBD2. V lost 0 bases and J lost 3 bases, and the count of bases not matched to a germline gene is 8. CDR1 and CDR2, per the germline V gene, are LGHNA and YNFKEQ. The CDR3 covers 17 residues, taking in both the cysteine and the phenylalanine. CDR3 DNA is the only sequence kept; it has 51 bases, read in frame from the first base.